The 9 T cell receptor beta chains below were found in one sample sequenced in a study of beta chain features in type 1 diabetes. Every bit of the isolated RNA underwent reverse transcription, so sequencing read expressed TCRB transcripts. TCRdb's copy holds only in-frame clones and misses some; the assay was immunoSEQ multiplex PCR. The sample lists a few hundred thousand clones; about a sixth were seen once. Overall study findings and caveats: Within each of all four CD4+ subsets, Type 1 diabetes patients had TCRB CDR3s that were moderately but significantly shorter.

Which antigens these TCRs recognize remains unknown. Sequenced input: naive CD4+ T cells from blood. The receptors here all came from a man in his thirties or forties with type 1 diabetes.

The V call is TRBV27, the J call TRBJ2-2; D unresolved. The V and J ends lost 5 bases and 3 bases respectively, with 1 base between them. The CDR3 extends over 11 amino acids. Germline V CDR1 and CDR2: MNHEY, SMNVEV (reference sequence). This CDR3 is CASSDTGELFF. As DNA, the CDR3 is TGTGCCAGCAGTGACACCGGGGAGCTGTTTTTT.

This chain joins TRBV29-1 and TRBJ1-2; 8 positions match TRBD1. From germline, CDR1 is SQVTM and CDR2 ANQGSEA. The CDR3 runs to 14 residues. J gave up 0 bases and V 6 bases, and 6 bases lay outside the gene matches. The CDR3 is CSVLTGATNYGYTF. CDR3 nucleotides: TGCAGCGTCCTGACAGGGGCGACTAACTATGGCTACACCTTC.

Only one count was recorded for this clone. The V gene is TRBV5-1, the J gene TRBJ2-1; 11 bases are shared with TRBD2. This CDR3 region has 15 residues. Unmatched junction bases numbered 8, after V lost 4 bases and J lost 8 bases. The germline CDR1 and CDR2 sequences are SGHRS and YFSETQ. DNA for the CDR3: TGCGCCAGCAGCCCCGGGACTAGCGGTGTAGATGAGCAGTTCTTC. Protein sequence: CASSPGTSGVDEQFF.

The V and J genes are TRBV30 and TRBJ2-5; perhaps TRBD2 as D (5 bases). The germline CDR1 and CDR2 sequences are GTSNPN and SVGIG (reference sequence). The ends were cut back, 5 bases at V and 8 bases at J, with 21 bases in the middle. CDR3 size: 14 residues. The DNA of the CDR3 is TGTGCCTGGTCTCCTCCGGGGTCGTCCGGAACCCAGTACTTC. It translates to CAWSPPGSSGTQYF.

V is TRBV6-6 and J is TRBJ2-2, with D perhaps matching TRBD1 or TRBD2 (5 bases each). This CDR3 is 13 amino acids long. V was clipped by 3 bases and J by 4 bases, with 6 bases between them. Germline V gene lookup returns CDR1 MNHNY and CDR2 SVGAGI (reference sequence). The CDR3 DNA is TGTGCCAGCAGTTATGGGACCACCGGGGAGCTGTTTTTT. Translation gives CASSYGTTGELFF.

The chain has TRBV25-1 and TRBJ2-1, with D possibly TRBD1 on 5 matching bases. Germline V gives CDR1 MGHDK, CDR2 SYGVNS. The CDR3 is 14 amino acids. Trimming left V 8 bases short and J 8 bases short, with 19 bases between. The CDR3 protein is CASPRQGENDEQFF. Written as DNA, the CDR3 is TGTGCCAGCCCAAGGCAGGGCGAGAACGATGAGCAGTTCTTC.

This clone has more than one count but fewer than ten. This sequence joins TRBV29-1 and TRBJ1-1; no clear D gene. This CDR3 is built from 10 residues. Germline CDR1 is SQVTM and CDR2 is ANQGSEA. V lost 3 bases to trimming and J lost 7 bases, with 6 bases between them. CDR3 nucleotide sequence: TGCAGCGTTGAGCGGGATGAAGCTTTCTTT. Translating gives CSVERDEAFF. The full variable domain, with the rest looked up from reference TRBV29-1 and TRBJ1-1, is SAVISQKPSRDICQRGTSLTIQCQVDSQVTMMFWYRQQPGQSLTLIATANQGSEATYESGFVIDKFPISRPNLTFSTLTVSNMSPEDSSIYLCSVERDEAFFGQGTRLTVV.

Only a few counts were recorded for this clone. The CDR3 coding sequence is TGTGCCAGCAGCTTGCGGCAGTTAGATAATGAAAAACTGTTTTTT. This gives the protein CASSLRQLDNEKLFF. V is TRBV5-4 and J is TRBJ1-4, with D unclear. The CDR3 spans 15 residues. Looked up from germline, CDR1 is SGHNT and CDR2 is YYREEE (reference sequence). Between the trimmed V and J ends, which lost 1 base and 4 bases, there was a span of 11 bases.

The V call is TRBV2, the J call TRBJ2-1; D gene ambiguous. Germline lookup yields CDR1 SNHLY and CDR2 FYNNEI. Trimming took 4 bases from V and 3 from J, leaving 7 bases between them. The CDR3 runs 13 residues. DNA for the CDR3: TGTGCCAGCAGTGGACAAGTCTACAATGAGCAGTTCTTC. It specifies CASSGQVYNEQFF.